These T cell receptor beta chains were read from a single sample in a study of CD8 T cells in Susac syndrome. TCRdb reanalysed the immunoSEQ multiplex PCR reads using MiXCR and keeps one entry per CDR3 protein. The top ten hold roughly 0.62% of the sample, which has about 82,000 distinct CDR3 sequences, about 96% seen once. Specimen: CD8+ T cells from PBMCs. All receptors come from a human donor with Susac syndrome. CDR3s include the opening cysteine and the closing phenylalanine or tryptophan. Fields, in order: V gene, D gene, clone size, J gene, CDR3 protein, CDR3 DNA. The D gene is left open where the match is weak. Rows give clone size only sometimes, using once, few, many, or a class for an expanded clone.

>TRBV27|-|-|TRBJ1-2
CASSLTGLYGYTF
TGTGCCAGCAGTTTAACAGGCCTCTATGGCTACACCTTC
>TRBV12-3/TRBV12-4|-|-|TRBJ2-1
CASSPIGGNIEQFF
TGTGCCAGCAGTCCGATTGGGGGAAATATTGAGCAGTTCTTC
>TRBV20-1|-|once|TRBJ2-1
CSASREQGEQFF
TGCAGTGCTAGTAGGGAGCAGGGCGAGCAGTTCTTC
>TRBV5-1|TRBD1|-|TRBJ1-1
CASSLQGDTEAFF
TGCGCCAGCAGCTTACAGGGGGACACTGAAGCTTTCTTT
>TRBV4-3|-|-|TRBJ2-7
CASSQGQGTYEQYF
TGCGCCAGCAGCCAAGGTCAGGGTACCTACGAGCAGTACTTC
>TRBV20-1|-|-|TRBJ1-1
CSAQRGASLNTEAFF
TGCAGTGCCCAGAGGGGGGCCAGTCTGAACACTGAAGCTTTCTTT
>TRBV6-2/TRBV6-3|-|-|TRBJ1-2
CASRVQENYGYTF
TGTGCCAGCAGGGTCCAGGAGAACTATGGCTACACCTTC
>TRBV20-1|TRBD1|-|TRBJ1-1
CSATTRQGPTEAFF
TGCAGTGCTACTACTCGACAGGGACCAACTGAAGCTTTCTTT
>TRBV7-2|TRBD1|-|TRBJ2-5
CASSQWGQIEETQYF
TGTGCCAGCAGCCAATGGGGACAGATAGAAGAGACCCAGTACTTC
>TRBV5-4|TRBD1|-|TRBJ2-7
CASSLWTGGIYEQYF
TGTGCCAGCAGCTTATGGACAGGGGGCATCTACGAGCAGTACTTC
>TRBV3-1|TRBD2|-|TRBJ2-3
CASSQGILAGGLTTDTQYF
TGTGCCAGCAGCCAAGGGATACTAGCGGGGGGCCTGACCACAGATACGCAGTATTTT
>TRBV6-2/TRBV6-3|-|-|TRBJ2-5
CASALGETQYF
TGTGCCAGCGCCCTCGGGGAGACCCAGTACTTC
>TRBV28|TRBD1|-|TRBJ2-7
CASSWGPGQGAYEQYF
TGTGCCAGCAGTTGGGGGCCGGGACAGGGGGCCTACGAGCAGTACTTC
>TRBV6-5|-|-|TRBJ2-7
CASGRDTGEQYF
TGTGCCAGCGGCCGGGACACTGGCGAGCAGTACTTC
>TRBV20-1|-|-|TRBJ2-7
CSAKTATYEQYF
TGCAGTGCTAAGACAGCTACCTACGAGCAGTACTTC
>TRBV27|TRBD1|-|TRBJ2-7
CASSARTGGLWEQYF
TGTGCCAGCAGTGCCCGGACAGGGGGACTTTGGGAGCAGTACTTC
>TRBV20-1|-|-|TRBJ1-5
CSAGTDGALSNQPQHF
TGCAGTGCTGGGACGGACGGGGCATTAAGCAATCAGCCCCAGCATTTT
>TRBV11-2|-|-|TRBJ2-1
CASSYAGAYNEQFF
TGTGCCAGCAGCTACGCGGGGGCGTACAATGAGCAGTTCTTC
>TRBV5-1|TRBD1|-|TRBJ2-5
CASSLATGWQETQYF
TGCGCCAGCAGCTTGGCGACAGGGTGGCAAGAGACCCAGTACTTC
>TRBV9|TRBD1|-|TRBJ1-6
CASSPGQGPGSYNSPLHF
TGTGCCAGCAGCCCGGGACAGGGCCCAGGCTCCTATAATTCACCCCTCCACTTT
>TRBV6-6|-|-|TRBJ2-3
CASSYGQRSTDTQYF
TGTGCCAGCAGTTACGGTCAGAGAAGCACAGATACGCAGTATTTT
>TRBV30|TRBD2|-|TRBJ2-7
CAWSPGLAVDEQYF
TGTGCCTGGAGTCCGGGACTAGCGGTGGACGAGCAGTACTTC
>TRBV20-1|TRBD1|-|TRBJ1-3
CSVSTQGIGNTIYF
TGCAGTGTCTCGACACAGGGGATTGGAAACACCATATATTTT
>TRBV30|-|-|TRBJ1-2
CAWSVGGGDGYTF
TGTGCCTGGAGTGTAGGGGGAGGGGATGGCTACACCTTC